This TCR beta chain comes out of a study of blood T cell repertoires in COVID-19 (dated by TCRdb to the early 2020s). Background for the entire study: Collaborator samples came from the United States, Italy and Spain and covered acute and convalescent phases of COVID-19. The material from the prospective study consisted of cDNA or gDNA derived from T cells, B-cell-depleted T cells, or PBMCs. Subjects who had been exposed to COVID-19, were actively infected with it, or had recovered from it provided the deeply sampled blood TCRbeta repertoires that made up the dataset. The repertoires were released in a freely available public database meant as a resource for research on the immune response to SARS-CoV-2. Samples came from the ongoing ImmuneRACE study (first 160 participants) plus 1,254 subjects from 6 global collaborators. A de-identified subject ID, COVID-19 status, age in years and sex were almost always included in the sample metadata. HLA class I and class II types, where available, came from metadata supplied by the sample provider rather than from assay-based typing.

The immunoSEQ Assay, a bias-controlled multiplex PCR, was used to amplify TCRbeta CDR3 regions from genomic DNA. For the original study's pipeline: The number of nucleated cells in each sample was estimated by amplification of reference gene primers within the assay. To quantify the absolute abundance of each unique TCRbeta CDR3 rearrangement, sequence reads were collapsed and filtered. Productive Simpson clonality was computed per sample as the square root of Simpson's diversity index over productive rearrangements. TCRdb took over this immuneACCESS table, retaining in-frame rearrangements with V and J assigned. Such tables are incomplete; in checked studies, under half of the missing clones stem from an unresolved V gene, and the remainder is unexplained. The DNA was the basis for D and trimming; V, J and clone size are from that table. Across this sample there are 250,000 to 350,000 clones, with roughly 90% seen only once. The ten largest clones add up to over 9% of the sample.

One collaborating source in Seattle enrolled patients while the patients were actively infected and followed the patients over time throughout the course of disease. The collaborating institutions used their own protocols to collect whole blood in K2EDTA tubes. For TCRbeta analysis, collaborator samples were shipped as frozen whole blood, as isolated PBMCs, or as DNA extracted from either sample type. What the authors observed across the whole study: The quantity of clinical and demographic metadata differed by source and by participant and was supplied without curation.

V drops 1 base and J drops 4 bases, leaving 10 bases in between. The CDR3 runs 15 residues from the cysteine to the phenylalanine. The read is trimmed to its CDR3 DNA, 45 bases read in frame from base 1. For CDR1 and CDR2, the germline V gene lists SGHVS and FQNEAQ. On this clone itself: No cognate antigen has been identified for it. Base qualities were left out, and no much larger clone turns up one base away.

The TCR comes from a woman aged 25 to 45 with COVID-19, enrolled during active disease. Sequencing used peripheral blood. The rearrangement combines TRBV7-8 with TRBJ1-4, with the D gene not confidently named. The bases read TGTGCCAGCAGCTTAGACGGACTCAGTAATGAAAAACTGTTTTTT. It specifies CASSLDGLSNEKLFF.